One and the same sample provided the 6 T cell receptor beta chains below, sequenced in a study of T cells in Graves' hyperthyroidism and ophthalmopathy. RNA transcripts provided the source from which TCR beta CDR3 regions were amplified. A first-round RT-PCR of the TCR CDR3 used the HTBI primer set. TCRdb passed the multiplex PCR reads through MiXCR, listing each CDR3 protein once. The table lists a few hundred thousand distinct CDR3 sequences, around 14% of them singletons, with over 25% in the top ten. Material: blood. The receptors come from a young woman with Graves' hyperthyroidism.

This clonotype was seen more than once but under ten times. The rearrangement uses TRBV2 and TRBJ2-3; TRBD1 agrees at 9 bases. V trimming: 7 bases; J trimming: 9 bases; junction bases outside the gene matches: 8. Germline V gene lookup returns CDR1 SNHLY and CDR2 FYNNEI. There are 13 residues in the CDR3. The CDR3 spells CASNTGGARTQYF. CDR3 DNA sequence: TGTGCCAGCAACACAGGGGGCGCGAGAACGCAGTATTTT.

This clonotype was seen repeatedly, ten times or more. The gene calls are TRBV12-3 or TRBV12-4 and TRBJ1-5, with D perhaps matching TRBD1 (5 bases). The V gene lost 0 bases and the J gene lost 2 bases, with 8 bases spanning the gap. This CDR3 has 15 residues. CDR3 loop: CASSLAPGGNQPQHF. In DNA, the CDR3 is TGTGCCAGCAGTTTAGCCCCGGGGGGCAATCAGCCCCAGCATTTT.

This clonotype was observed a few times. The rearrangement uses TRBV4-2 and TRBJ2-7, with TRBD1 identical over 8 bases. CDR3 length equals 16 residues. The V segment lost 4 bases and the J segment 3 bases; nucleotides outside the gene matches: 11. The germline CDR1 and CDR2 sequences are LGHNA and YNFKEQ. DNA of the CDR3: TGTGCCAGCAGCCGGACCGGGACAGGAGTAAACTACGAGCAGTACTTC. Translation gives CASSRTGTGVNYEQYF.

This clonotype was seen at least ten times. The J gene is TRBJ2-7, the V gene TRBV29-1, with D possibly matching TRBD1 (6 bases). This CDR3 comprises 15 residues. CDR1 is SQVTM, CDR2 ANQGSEA, per germline. V was shortened by 0 bases and J by 0 bases, with 12 bases between the two germline ends. The CDR3 reads CSVEDRGHPSYEQYF. The CDR3 DNA is TGCAGCGTTGAAGATCGGGGACACCCCTCCTACGAGCAGTACTTC.

This clonotype was counted at least ten times. The chain joins TRBV11-3 to TRBJ1-5; 9 nucleotides align to TRBD1. Germline CDR1 is SGHNT and CDR2 is YENEEA. The CDR3 is 15 residues long. The V and J ends lost 4 bases and 1 base, in that order; junction bases with no gene match: 2. CDR3 residues: CASSSQGASNQPQHF. The CDR3, as DNA: TGTGCCAGCAGCTCACAGGGGGCGAGCAATCAGCCCCAGCATTTT. Supplemented by reference TRBV11-3 and TRBJ1-5, the full variable domain reads EAGVVQSPRYKIIEKKQPVAFWCNPISGHNTLYWYLQNLGQGPELLIRYENEEAVDDSQLPKDRFSAERLKGVDSTLKIQPAELGDSAVYLCASSSQGASNQPQHFGDGTRLSIL.

The CDR3 loop is CATSISGRHYNEQFF. DNA for the CDR3: TGTGCCACCAGCATTAGCGGGAGACACTACAATGAGCAGTTCTTC. The rearrangement uses TRBV24-1 and TRBJ2-1; 9 positions match TRBD2. Germline-derived CDR1 and CDR2 are KGHDR and SFDVKD. V trimming: 7 bases; J trimming: 3 bases; junction bases outside the gene matches: 6. The CDR3 sequence is 15 residues long.